At least ten counts were recorded for the clone carrying this T cell receptor (beta chain). The sample is drawn from a study of T cell repertoires in cytomegalovirus infection. The length of the CDR3 is 14 residues. In germline, CDR1 is SGHTA, CDR2 FQGNSA. The ends were cut back, 5 bases at V and 7 bases at J, with 15 bases in the middle. TCRdb analysed the reads with MiXCR anew, one entry per CDR3 protein. The sample contains roughly 320,000 distinct CDR3 sequences, roughly 9.3% of which appear only once. The sequence came from a human donor in good health (CMV status not recorded). Some clones in this sample may be carry-over from other donors' samples. The rearrangement links TRBV7-2 to TRBJ2-1; D remains ambiguous. The sample was PBMCs. This CDR3 is CASSRAAAQNEQFF. In nucleotides, the CDR3 is TGTGCCAGCAGCCGGGCCGCGGCGCAAAATGAGCAGTTCTTC.